One and the same sample provided the 18 T cell receptor beta chains below, sequenced in a study of early T cells in non-severe SARS-CoV-2 infection (dated by TCRdb to the early 2020s). The library was generated by 5' RACE. Data came from a NextSeq 500. In-frame beta chains were kept once TCRdb had trimmed the public reads at Q25 with fastp and called clones with MiXCR. CDR3 protein duplicates are merged, each entry listing the most common genes and DNA. Counted in this sample were 35,000 to 45,000 distinct CDR3 sequences; around 6.3% of them appeared once. The top ten clonotypes cover roughly 7.7% of the sample. This material consisted of whole blood, taken at baseline. These receptors all stem from an adult who was a healthcare worker with PCR-confirmed SARS-CoV-2 infection or an uninfected control (not recorded which).

This clonotype was detected a few times. V and J are TRBV7-7 and TRBJ2-3; the match to TRBD2 covers 13 bases. The CDR3 runs 19 residues. J was trimmed by 0 bases and V by 5 bases; bases with no gene match: 11. Per the germline V gene, CDR1 is SSHAT and CDR2 is FNYEAQ (reference sequence). The CDR3 region has the DNA TGTGCCAGCAGCCTTCGGACTAGCGGGGGCCGACATAGCACAGATACGCAGTATTTT. Its translation is CASSLRTSGGRHSTDTQYF.

There are many counts of this clonotype. The V call is TRBV19, the J call TRBJ2-2, with D perhaps assigned TRBD1 or TRBD2 (5 bases each). The germline V and J ends were trimmed by 7 bases and 0 bases, with 18 bases remaining between them. Looked up from germline, CDR1 is LNHDA and CDR2 is SQIVND (reference sequence). The CDR3 contains 17 residues. The CDR3 nucleotides read TGTGCCAGTACGAGCCCCGGGACGGCGACGAACACCGGGGAGCTGTTTTTT. Translation: CASTSPGTATNTGELFF.

This clonotype came up a few times. This chain uses TRBV29-1 with TRBJ1-2, with 8 bases aligning to TRBD1. The germline CDR1 and CDR2 sequences are SQVTM and ANQGSEA. Trimming removed 7 bases from V and 4 bases from J; junction bases left unmatched: 2. There are 11 residues in the CDR3. The CDR3 DNA follows: TGCAGCGACAGGGGGACCTATGGCTACACCTTC. Protein sequence: CSDRGTYGYTF.

This clonotype has ten or more counts. CDR3 protein: CASSQDGGAQETQYF. CDR3 in DNA: TGCGCCAGCAGCCAAGATGGAGGGGCCCAAGAGACCCAGTACTTC. The chain uses TRBV4-3 and TRBJ2-5; D perhaps matches TRBD2 (6 bases). CDR1 and CDR2 from the germline V gene are LGHNA and YSLEER. V shed 0 bases and J shed 1 base, with 9 bases lying between them. The CDR3 extends over 15 amino acids.

There are many counts of this clonotype. The chain combines TRBV15 with TRBJ2-5; 10 bases agree with TRBD1. The CDR3 is 16 residues long. After removal of 0 bases from V and 5 bases from J, the junction contained 6 bases not matched to a gene. The germline gives CDR1 LNHNV, CDR2 YYDKDF (reference sequence). The chain's CDR3 is CATSRDRGQGMETQYF. The CDR3 bases are TGTGCCACCAGCAGAGATCGGGGACAGGGGATGGAGACCCAGTACTTC.

The DNA of the CDR3 is TGTGCCTGGAGTCTAACGGGGGGGCCGGATGAGCAGTTCTTC. As protein: CAWSLTGGPDEQFF. The chain carries TRBV30 and TRBJ2-1, with 8 bases fitting TRBD2. This CDR3 is built from 14 residues. After removal of 2 bases from V and 8 bases from J, the junction contained 8 bases not matched to a gene. The germline CDR1 and CDR2 sequences are GTSNPN and SVGIG (reference sequence).

The sample holds many counts of this clonotype. V and J are TRBV6-1 and TRBJ2-2; TRBD2 matches at 7 bases. Germline lookup yields CDR1 MNHNS and CDR2 SASEGT. This CDR3 has 14 residues. V trimming: 7 bases; J trimming: 1 base; junction bases outside the gene matches: 3. Here the CDR3 DNA reads TGTGCCAGCATGGCGGGGGTGAACACCGGGGAGCTGTTTTTT. This translates into CASMAGVNTGELFF.

This clonotype was counted ten times or more. V usage is TRBV4-3 and J usage is TRBJ1-3; TRBD1 agrees at 8 bases. This CDR3 spans 16 amino acids. V was pared by 4 bases and J by 0 bases, with 5 bases of the junction left unmatched. Germline assignment: CDR1 LGHNA and CDR2 YSLEER. CDR3 loop: CASSRTGTISGNTIYF. CDR3 DNA: TGCGCCAGCAGCCGGACAGGGACAATCTCTGGAAACACCATATATTTT.

This clonotype was picked up many times. The chain employs TRBV7-9 and TRBJ2-3, with 7 nucleotides matching TRBD1. Germline V lookup: CDR1 SEHNR, CDR2 FQNEAQ (reference sequence). The CDR3 loop spans 15 amino acids. The V and J ends lost 5 bases and 0 bases, in that order; junction bases with no gene match: 5. This CDR3 is CASSTTGASTDTQYF. CDR3 nucleotides: TGTGCCAGCAGCACTACAGGGGCGAGCACAGATACGCAGTATTTT.

The table lists this clonotype with many counts. This rearrangement joins TRBV12-3 or TRBV12-4 to TRBJ2-1, with D possibly being TRBD2 (6 bases). The V and J ends lost 3 bases and 9 bases respectively, with 9 bases between them. The CDR3 runs 12 residues. The DNA for the CDR3 is TGTGCCAGCAGTTTGGAGGGGCGTGAGCAGTTCTTC. Protein sequence: CASSLEGREQFF.

This clonotype has more than one count but fewer than ten. The V gene is TRBV28, the J gene TRBJ2-1; TRBD1 agrees at 8 bases. CDR3 length: 14 amino acids. The J segment lost 4 bases and the V segment lost 7 bases, leaving 6 bases of the junction unmatched. The germline CDR1 and CDR2 sequences are MDHEN and SYDVKM. The CDR3 region has the DNA TGTGCCAGCAAAGACAGGGGTAGATACAATGAGCAGTTCTTC. This translates into CASKDRGRYNEQFF.

This clonotype came up many times. V gene TRBV2 combines with J gene TRBJ2-3; 8 positions agree with TRBD2. The V gene's germline CDR1 is SNHLY and CDR2 FYNNEI. The CDR3 has 16 residues. V lost 2 bases, J lost 5 bases, and 9 bases stayed unmatched. The CDR3 spells CASSEWDGGAIDTQYF. The CDR3 region has the DNA TGTGCCAGCAGTGAATGGGACGGGGGGGCCATAGATACGCAGTATTTT. Full variable domain (remainder filled in from reference TRBV2 and TRBJ2-3): EPEVTQTPSHQVTQMGQEVILRCVPISNHLYFYWYRQILGQKVEFLVSFYNNEISEKSEIFDDQFSVERPDGSNFTLKIRSTKLEDSAMYFCASSEWDGGAIDTQYFGPGTRLTVL.

This chain connects TRBV20-1 to TRBJ1-1; tentatively, D is TRBD1 (5 bases). The V end was cut by 1 base, the J end by 2 bases, with 8 bases between. The germline V gene encodes CDR1 DFQATT and CDR2 SNEGSKA (reference sequence). The CDR3 sequence is 13 residues long. The CDR3: CSARVGTNTEAFF. CDR3 in DNA: TGCAGTGCTAGAGTAGGGACCAACACTGAAGCTTTCTTT.

This clonotype was seen repeatedly, ten times or more. The rearrangement uses TRBV20-1 and TRBJ2-1, with TRBD2 identical over 7 bases. V was pared by 1 base and J by 7 bases, with 7 bases of the junction left unmatched. Looked up from germline, CDR1 is DFQATT and CDR2 is SNEGSKA (reference sequence). This CDR3 comprises 14 residues. In DNA form, the CDR3 reads TGCAGTGCTAGAGTCCTCGGGGGGTGGAATGAGCAGTTCTTC. Translating gives CSARVLGGWNEQFF.

This clonotype was counted many times. This chain uses TRBV29-1 with TRBJ1-4, with D maybe TRBD1 (6 bases). CDR1 is SQVTM, CDR2 ANQGSEA, per germline. The CDR3 runs to 11 residues. Trimming left V 4 bases short and J 7 bases short, with 7 bases between. In DNA form, the CDR3 reads TGCAGCGTTGCACAGGGTGAAAAACTGTTTTTT. This gives the protein CSVAQGEKLFF.

Ten or more counts support this clonotype. This chain links TRBV7-2 with TRBJ1-1, with D possibly being TRBD1 (5 bases). The CDR3 consists of 13 residues. From germline, CDR1 is SGHTA and CDR2 FQGNSA. With 3 bases removed from V and 6 bases from J, the gap between germline ends came to 11 bases. CDR3 DNA: TGTGCCAGCAGCTTGGGGCTAGGTGCTGAAGCTTTCTTT. Protein sequence: CASSLGLGAEAFF.

This clonotype has at least ten counts. CDR3 in amino acids: CASSADRTGSGANVLTF. Written as DNA, the CDR3 is TGTGCCAGCAGTGCGGACCGGACGGGCTCTGGGGCCAACGTCCTGACTTTC. The chain employs TRBV12-3 or TRBV12-4 and TRBJ2-6; D call uncertain. The V end lost 5 bases, the J end lost 0 bases, and 14 bases lay between the germline ends. CDR3 length: 17 residues.

To note about this clonotype: A much larger clone is a single base away; this may be a read error. The CDR3 here is CASGQQGNTGELFF. The CDR3 nucleotides are TGTGCCAGCGGCCAACAGGGGAACACCGGGGAGCTGTTTTTT. The chain is built from TRBV11-3 and TRBJ2-2; D may be TRBD1 (6 bases). Germline V gene data show CDR1 as SGHNT and CDR2 as YENEEA. V was cut by 8 bases and J by 1 base, with 11 bases left in between. The CDR3 consists of 14 residues.